The 21 T cell receptor beta chains in this list originate from one sample, sequenced in a study of shared clonotypes between healthy human individuals. Using immunoSEQ multiplex PCR, the repertoire was profiled, and TCRdb retains in-frame clones only, with some absent. Of 1.4 million to 1.5 million clones listed, around 97% were seen once; the top ten hold approximately 1.1%. Sequencing input: naive CD4+ T cells sorted from blood. Subset indicated: CD45RA+ positively selected. Source of these receptors: a man under 40 in good health.

The chain joins TRBV27 to TRBJ2-5, with 8 bases aligning to TRBD2. The CDR3 sequence is 16 residues long. Trimming removed 3 bases from V and 5 bases from J; junction bases left unmatched: 11. Per the germline V gene, CDR1 is MNHEY and CDR2 is SMNVEV (reference sequence). The CDR3 nucleotides are TGTGCCAGCAGTTTCTTGGGGAGCGGGAGTTGGGAGACCCAGTACTTC. Protein product: CASSFLGSGSWETQYF.

This chain links TRBV28 with TRBJ2-7, with TRBD1 matching over 8 bases. The junction had 3 bases not matched to a gene; V was cut back by 4 bases and J by 13 bases. CDR1 and CDR2 from the germline V gene are MDHEN and SYDVKM. This CDR3 has 10 amino acids. The CDR3 is CASSSDRDYF. The DNA of the CDR3 is TGTGCCAGCAGTTCGGACAGGGACTACTTC.

V and J are TRBV15 and TRBJ2-5; no reliable D call. The V end lost 1 base, the J end lost 0 bases, and 12 bases lay between the germline ends. This CDR3 region has 16 residues. CDR1 LNHNV and CDR2 YYDKDF come from the germline V gene (reference sequence). The CDR3: CATSRGLPQDQETQYF. The CDR3 nucleotides are TGTGCCACCAGCAGAGGTCTACCCCAGGACCAAGAGACCCAGTACTTC.

The J gene is TRBJ2-2, the V gene TRBV4-2; D call uncertain. Germline V gives CDR1 LGHNA, CDR2 YNFKEQ. This CDR3 has 17 amino acids. Trimming pared 0 bases from V and 3 bases from J, leaving 14 bases between. The DNA for the CDR3 is TGTGCCAGCAGCCAAGAGAACCCAGGCGCGGACACCGGGGAGCTGTTTTTT. Amino acid sequence: CASSQENPGADTGELFF.

This chain uses TRBV6-1 with TRBJ1-1, with no clear D. CDR1 is MNHNS and CDR2 is SASEGT in the germline V gene. CDR3 length: 14 amino acids. Between the trimmed V and J ends, which lost 9 bases and 4 bases, there was a span of 18 bases. CDR3 coding DNA: TGTGCCAGTTCCGTTGGCGTCGGTGGCACTGAAGCTTTCTTT. The encoded protein is CASSVGVGGTEAFF.

This clone was seen once. The rearrangement joins TRBV10-3 to TRBJ2-3; no firm D call. This CDR3 region has 12 residues. Germline V gives CDR1 ENHRY, CDR2 SYGVKD. Trimming removed 4 bases at V and 6 bases at J, with 8 bases between. CDR3 region: CAISASGDTQYF. The CDR3 DNA follows: TGTGCCATCAGTGCTTCCGGTGATACGCAGTATTTT.

The chain is built from TRBV7-9 and TRBJ2-3; 12 positions match TRBD2. With V trimmed by 1 base and J by 3 bases, 11 bases remained unmatched. From germline, CDR1 is SEHNR and CDR2 FQNEAQ (reference sequence). This CDR3 has 19 residues. The CDR3 region is CASSLGSSGRAFMTDTQYF. The CDR3, as DNA: TGTGCCAGCAGCTTAGGGTCTAGCGGGAGGGCCTTTATGACAGATACGCAGTATTTT.

This clone was picked up one time. This sequence joins TRBV6-1 and TRBJ2-3; D might be TRBD2 (6 bases). The V end lost 6 bases, the J end lost 4 bases, and 14 bases lay between the germline ends. The CDR3 has 14 residues. Germline CDR1 and CDR2: MNHNS and SASEGT. The CDR3 protein is CASRLHGGPDTQYF. The CDR3 DNA follows: TGTGCCAGCAGATTACACGGGGGTCCAGATACGCAGTATTTT.

DNA of the CDR3: TGCGCCAGCAGCTTGGTGGGACACACCTACGAGCAGTACTTC. It is translated as CASSLVGHTYEQYF. The chain recombines TRBV5-1 with TRBJ2-7; D might be TRBD1 (6 bases). The CDR3 extends over 14 amino acids. Germline-derived CDR1 and CDR2 are SGHRS and YFSETQ. V shed 0 bases and J shed 2 bases, with 9 bases lying between them.

The DNA of the CDR3 is TGTGCCATCAGTGAATCGGGACAGTTTAAGACACAGTACTTC. Translated: CAISESGQFKTQYF. This chain uses TRBV10-3 with TRBJ2-7; 7 bases match TRBD1. In germline, CDR1 is ENHRY, CDR2 SYGVKD. Trimming cost V 3 bases and J 10 bases; bases outside gene matches: 12. The CDR3 has 14 amino acids.

This chain joins TRBV2 and TRBJ2-1, with D perhaps TRBD2 (5 bases). This CDR3 spans 13 amino acids. The germline V gene has CDR1 SNHLY and CDR2 FYNNEI. CDR3 DNA: TGTGTAAGCGGCTTAACAAGCTCCAATGAGCAGTTCTTC. Its protein is CVSGLTSSNEQFF.

This clone was recorded once. The V gene is TRBV15, the J gene TRBJ2-7, with D tentatively TRBD1 (6 bases). The germline CDR1 and CDR2 sequences are LNHNV and YYDKDF (reference sequence). Trimming left V 5 bases short and J 3 bases short, with 23 bases between. The CDR3 has 17 amino acids. CDR3 in DNA: TGTGCCACCAGCGCATTGTCGTGGGGGCCACCCCACTACGAGCAGTACTTC. Its translation: CATSALSWGPPHYEQYF.

This chain links TRBV5-8 with TRBJ2-7; possibly TRBD2 for D (6 bases). There are 15 residues in the CDR3. Trimming left V 0 bases short and J 4 bases short, with 14 bases between. In germline, CDR1 is SGHTS, CDR2 YDEGEE. CDR3 loop: CASSLGEDPFYEQYF. In DNA, the CDR3 is TGTGCCAGCAGCTTGGGGGAGGACCCCTTTTACGAGCAGTACTTC.

The V call is TRBV29-1, the J call TRBJ2-3; 8 bases line up with TRBD2. Germline V lookup: CDR1 SQVTM, CDR2 ANQGSEA. Trimming took 7 bases from V and 0 from J; bases not matched to a gene: 9. This CDR3 comprises 15 residues. CDR3 sequence reads: CSALGLAGSTDTQYF. The CDR3 DNA is TGCAGCGCACTGGGCCTAGCGGGCAGCACAGATACGCAGTATTTT.

The V call is TRBV5-1, the J call TRBJ2-1; 16 bases are a match to TRBD2. Germline V gene lookup returns CDR1 SGHRS and CDR2 YFSETQ. Losses at the gene ends were 4 bases for V and 5 bases for J; bases not matched to a gene: 9. This CDR3 region has 18 residues. CDR3 sequence reads: CASSPGTSGRAAHNEQFF. DNA for the CDR3: TGCGCCAGCAGCCCCGGGACTAGCGGGAGGGCCGCCCACAATGAGCAGTTCTTC.

This chain links TRBV14 with TRBJ1-5, with 10 bases fitting TRBD1. The J segment lost 6 bases and the V segment lost 7 bases, leaving 12 bases of the junction unmatched. The length of the CDR3 is 16 residues. CDR1 and CDR2 from the germline V gene are SGHDN and FVKESK. CDR3 residues: CASNSGRDRGVQPQHF. The CDR3 bases are TGTGCCAGCAACTCGGGACGGGACAGGGGAGTTCAGCCCCAGCATTTT.

This sequence joins TRBV9 and TRBJ2-1; perhaps D is TRBD1 or TRBD2 (5 bases each). The germline gives CDR1 SGDLS, CDR2 YYNGEE. The CDR3 loop spans 16 amino acids. V lost 4 bases and J lost 0, with 14 bases in between. CDR3 DNA: TGTGCCAGCAGCACCCGGGACGTTAGCTCCTACAATGAGCAGTTCTTC. Protein product: CASSTRDVSSYNEQFF.

The J gene is TRBJ2-2, the V gene TRBV5-1, with TRBD2 matching 7 bases. This CDR3 has 15 amino acids. Germline trimming cut 7 bases from V and 4 bases from J; bases unmatched to any gene: 10. Germline V CDR1 and CDR2: SGHRS, YFSETQ. As DNA, the CDR3 is TGCGCCAGCCAGGGTGGCGGGAGCGGCACCGGGGAGCTGTTTTTT. Its translation: CASQGGGSGTGELFF.

The chain uses TRBV28 and TRBJ1-1, with unresolved D. Germline values: CDR1 MDHEN, CDR2 SYDVKM. The CDR3 is 12 amino acids. V was shortened by 6 bases and J by 1 base, with 6 bases between the two germline ends. The CDR3 DNA follows: TGTGCCAGCAGGGGCCCGAACACTGAAGCTTTCTTT. This translates into CASRGPNTEAFF.

The CDR3 coding sequence is TGTGCCTGGAGTGGACAGAGCTCTGGGGCCAACGTCCTGACTTTC. It yields the protein CAWSGQSSGANVLTF. The J gene is TRBJ2-6, the V gene TRBV30, with D possibly matching TRBD1 (5 bases). The germline CDR1 and CDR2 sequences are GTSNPN and SVGIG (reference sequence). The V and J ends lost 1 base and 0 bases respectively, with 7 bases between them. The CDR3 sequence is 15 residues long. The whole variable domain, filled in from reference TRBV30 and TRBJ2-6, reads SQTIHQWPATLVQPVGSPLSLECTVEGTSNPNLYWYRQAAGRGLQLLFYSVGIGQISSEVPQNLSASRPQDRQFILSSKKLLLSDSGFYLCAWSGQSSGANVLTFGAGSRLTVL.

The chain recombines TRBV13 with TRBJ2-3, with a possible D match to TRBD2 (7 bases). V shed 6 bases and J shed 5 bases, with 18 bases lying between them. Germline V CDR1 and CDR2: PRHDT, FYEKMQ (reference sequence). This CDR3 has 15 residues. The CDR3 region has the DNA TGTGCCAGCAGACTAGGGGGGGGAAATCTAGATACGCAGTATTTT. Its protein product is CASRLGGGNLDTQYF.